The sequence of this TCR beta chain was determined in a study of T cells after yellow fever vaccination. Overall study: Fractions containing few cells were prepared with SMART-Seq v4 Ultra Low Input.

Study observations and caveats: The CD4 compartment and the CD8 compartment contained a small share of clonotypes in common. Secondary responses were weaker yet peaked faster, day 5 versus 15.

Researchers made TCR cDNA using 5'RACE template switching, and this step added a universal primer site and UMIs. TCRdb analysed the 5' RACE reads with MiXCR anew, one entry per CDR3 protein. The data contain 100,000 to 150,000 distinct CDR3 sequences, around 7.2% of them singletons. This clonotype was detected many times. Its antigen remains unidentified. The V and J ends lost 4 bases and 4 bases, in that order; junction bases with no gene match: 7. CDR3 length: 15 residues. CDR1 and CDR2 from the germline V gene are SGHTA and FQGNSA. This TCR came from a man between 18 and 29 years old who received the YFV17D yellow fever vaccine. The chain carries TRBV7-2 and TRBJ2-5; 9 bases are a match to TRBD2. The specimen was CD4+ T cells sorted from PBMCs, collected roughly seven weeks after the first yellow fever vaccination. The CDR3 loop is CASSSFAGGRETQYF. CDR3 sequence (DNA): TGTGCCAGCAGCTCCTTCGCGGGGGGGCGAGAGACCCAGTACTTC.